The rows below give T cell receptor beta chains drawn from one sample of a study of post-analysis software for immune sequencing data. TCRdb fed the PCR reads into MiXCR, producing one record per CDR3 protein. Of about 540,000 distinct CDR3 sequences in the sample, approximately 31% were seen once. The sample consisted of blood. The receptor set was obtained from a girl between 2 and 17 years old with multiple sclerosis. Both conserved end residues are part of each CDR3. Fields, in order: clone size, D gene, V gene, J gene, CDR3 DNA, CDR3 protein. The D gene is left open where the match is weak. Only part of the rows carry a size: once, few, many, or a class if the clone is expanded.

>NA|TRBD1|TRBV24-1|TRBJ2-3
TGTGCCACCAAGGACAGGGGCGCAGATACGCAGTATTTT
CATKDRGADTQYF
>NA|NA|TRBV29-1|TRBJ1-3
TGCAGCGTTGACCAGGGACACTCTGGAAACACCATATATTTT
CSVDQGHSGNTIYF
>NA|NA|TRBV6-5|TRBJ2-7
TGTGCCAGCAGTCCCCAGTACAGGGTCTACGAGCAGTACTTC
CASSPQYRVYEQYF
>NA|TRBD1|TRBV6-6|TRBJ1-5
TGTGCCAGCAGTTACTCTTGGCAGGGGGGACAGCCCCAGCATTTT
CASSYSWQGGQPQHF
>NA|NA|TRBV20-1|TRBJ2-5
TGCAGTGCCTGCCAGGGCCTAACAGGGTGGAATGAGCAGTACTTC
CSACQGLTGWNEQYF
>NA|TRBD1|TRBV2|TRBJ1-1
TGTGCCAGCAGTGAAGGGGTCGACAGGGGGCGACGGGAGACTGAAGCTTTCTTT
CASSEGVDRGRRETEAFF
>NA|TRBD1|TRBV12-3/TRBV12-4|TRBJ1-4
TGTGCCAGCAGTCGGACAGGGGCTAATGAAAAACTGTTTTTT
CASSRTGANEKLFF
>NA|TRBD1|TRBV24-1|TRBJ2-5
TGTGCCACCAGTGATTTTCAGGGGGCTTGGGATGAGCAGTACTTC
CATSDFQGAWDEQYF
>NA|NA|TRBV20-1|TRBJ2-2
TGCAGTGCTCCTCTCCAGGGGAACACCGGGGAGCTGTTTTTT
CSAPLQGNTGELFF
>NA|TRBD2|TRBV15|TRBJ2-1
TGTGCCACCAGCAGAGATCTAGCGGGGGGGCTCGGAGATGAGCAGTTCTTC
CATSRDLAGGLGDEQFF
>once|NA|TRBV4-1|TRBJ2-2
TGCGCCAGCAGCCAAGAGGGTACCAGGGGGGCCGGGGAGCTGTTTTTT
CASSQEGTRGAGELFF
>NA|NA|TRBV15|TRBJ2-1
TGTGCCACCAGCAGAGCCCAGGGAGGTGTGTCCTACAATGAGCAGTTCTTC
CATSRAQGGVSYNEQFF
>once|NA|TRBV7-2|TRBJ2-1
TGTGCCAGCAGCGTTAACAACAATGAGCAGTTCTTC
CASSVNNNEQFF
>NA|TRBD1|TRBV9|TRBJ2-1
TGTGCCAGCAGCGCTACCGGGACAGTAAGCCCCCTGAATGAGCAGTTCTTC
CASSATGTVSPLNEQFF
>NA|TRBD1|TRBV10-1|TRBJ2-7
TGCGCCAGCAGTCAGGGACAGGGGCCGACCTACGAGCAGTACTTC
CASSQGQGPTYEQYF
>few|TRBD2|TRBV7-2|TRBJ2-5
TGTGCCAGCAGTTTAGGACTAGGGGTTGGAGAGACCCAGTACTTC
CASSLGLGVGETQYF
>NA|TRBD1|TRBV6-1|TRBJ1-5
TGTGCCAGCAGTGAATATTCCATGCGGACAGGGGGCAATCGTAATCAGCCCCAGCATTTT
CASSEYSMRTGGNRNQPQHF
>NA|NA|TRBV9|TRBJ2-7
TGTGCCGGCAGCGTAGATCTGGCAGCTACCTACGAGCAGTACTTC
CAGSVDLAATYEQYF
>NA|NA|TRBV11-1|TRBJ2-6
TGTGCCGGCAGCCCGAACAGGGCTGGGGCCAACGTCCTGACTTTC
CAGSPNRAGANVLTF
>once|NA|TRBV11-2|TRBJ1-1
TGTGCCAGCACCTACACAGGGCCTCGTTTCACTGAAGCTTTCTTT
CASTYTGPRFTEAFF
>few|NA|TRBV7-9|TRBJ1-2
TGTGCCAGCAGCTTGGGACCTCGGGGTGGCTACACCTTC
CASSLGPRGGYTF
>many|NA|TRBV9|TRBJ2-1
TGTGCCAGCAGCGTCCAGGGTCTCTACAATGAGCAGTTCTTC
CASSVQGLYNEQFF
>few|NA|TRBV10-3|TRBJ2-1
TGTGCCATCTATTCGGGGGAGACCCCCTACAATGAGCAGTTCTTC
CAIYSGETPYNEQFF
>few|TRBD1|TRBV20-1|TRBJ1-2
TGCAGGTTATCCGGGACAGGGGAAACTAACTATGGCTACACCTTC
CRLSGTGETNYGYTF
>NA|TRBD1|TRBV4-2|TRBJ2-3
TGTGCCAGCAGCCACCGCCTTTCAGGACAGGGGGCTCCAGATACGCAGTATTTT
CASSHRLSGQGAPDTQYF
>NA|NA|TRBV10-3|TRBJ1-2
TGTGCCATCAGTGAGCCTACCGGGGGGCAAGGTGGCTACACCTTC
CAISEPTGGQGGYTF
>NA|NA|TRBV7-3|TRBJ2-5
TGTGCCAGCAGCTTCCCGGGACCTGACACGACCCAGTACTTC
CASSFPGPDTTQYF
>NA|TRBD2|TRBV6-2/TRBV6-3|TRBJ2-5
TGTGCCAGCACCATTGCTAGCGGGGGGGCGAGGGAGCAGTACTTC
CASTIASGGAREQYF
>NA|NA|TRBV10-3|TRBJ1-3
TGTGCCACGCAGGTCGACTCTGGAAACACCATATATTTT
CATQVDSGNTIYF
>once|TRBD2|TRBV5-4|TRBJ2-5
TGTGCCAGCAGCTCGGGGGCCCAGCGGGGGGTAGAGGAGACCCAGTACTTC
CASSSGAQRGVEETQYF
>few|TRBD2|TRBV4-1|TRBJ2-5
TGCGCCAGCAGCCAACCGGGACTACACCAAGAGACCCAGTACTTC
CASSQPGLHQETQYF
>NA|NA|TRBV5-1|TRBJ1-2
TGCGCCAGCAGCTTGAGGTTGGGGAGTAGCTATGGCTACACCTTC
CASSLRLGSSYGYTF
>many|NA|TRBV11-2|TRBJ2-3
TGTGCCAGCAGCCCTGGACCAGTAGCAGATACGCAGTATTTT
CASSPGPVADTQYF
>NA|TRBD1|TRBV4-2|TRBJ1-5
TGTGCCAGCAGCCAAGAGGGGCAGGGGGGTCAGCCCCAGCATTTT
CASSQEGQGGQPQHF
>NA|NA|TRBV7-2|TRBJ1-2
TGTGCCAGCAGCTTAGATTATTCGGGGGTGAGCTATGGCTACACCTTC
CASSLDYSGVSYGYTF
>few|NA|TRBV6-1|TRBJ1-2
TGTGCCAGCAGTGATAGTTGGGTGCAGTCTGGCTACACCTTC
CASSDSWVQSGYTF
>NA|NA|TRBV7-9|TRBJ1-1
TGTGCCAGCAACATTACCGGGACCCCAGGGACTGAAGCTTTCTTT
CASNITGTPGTEAFF
>few|NA|TRBV20-1|TRBJ1-6
TGCAGTGCTAGCATGGGCATAAATTCACCCCTCCACTTT
CSASMGINSPLHF
>NA|NA|TRBV5-1|TRBJ2-7
TGCGCCAGCACGGAAAGGGCCGGCACCTACGAGCAGTACTTC
CASTERAGTYEQYF
>few|TRBD1|TRBV4-2|TRBJ2-6
TGTGCCAGCAGCCAAGTTAACAGGGGGCTAGCTGGGGCCAACGTCCTGACTTTC
CASSQVNRGLAGANVLTF
>many|NA|TRBV3-1|TRBJ2-5
TGTGCCAGCAGCCAGGGGCGAGAGACCCAGTACTTC
CASSQGRETQYF
>few|NA|TRBV5-1|TRBJ1-2
TGCGCCAGCAGCTTGGAACTTCTCATGGGGTACACCTTC
CASSLELLMGYTF
>NA|NA|TRBV20-1|TRBJ2-3
TGCAGTGCGAGTCAGCGCAGCGCCACAGATACGCAGTATTTT
CSASQRSATDTQYF
>few|TRBD2|TRBV4-2|TRBJ2-5
TGTGCCAGCAGCCAAGAGATCGGACTAGCGGGGTTTAACCAGTACTTC
CASSQEIGLAGFNQYF
>NA|NA|TRBV20-1|TRBJ1-1
TGCAGTGCCAGCAGGGTACGACTGAACACTGAAGCTTTCTTT
CSASRVRLNTEAFF